This note documents a single T cell receptor (beta chain) sequence. Antigen unknown. This specimen comes from a study of cytotoxic CD8 clonotypes in ibrutinib-treated CLL. The wider study: Response sampling occurred after a median about 12 months of treatment (range 6 to 36). Study-wide findings and caveats: Age-matched healthy donor levels were exceeded by baseline clonality, which tracked circulating CD8+ T-cell counts. Clonality was higher at ibrutinib response and returned toward baseline at progression.

V lost 3 bases, J lost 0 bases, and 12 bases lay in between. Germline V gives CDR1 SGDLS, CDR2 YYNGEE. The CDR3 totals 15 residues. Deep sequencing aimed at 1 in 200,000 to 1 in 1 million T cells' resolution. The method was immunoSEQ multiplex PCR; TCRdb's version includes in-frame clones alone and lacks a portion of them. The sample contains about 310,000 clones, 70% to 80% of which appear only once. The sequenced sample was PBMCs, obtained before ibrutinib treatment. This TCR was recovered from a human donor with chronic lymphocytic leukemia. This chain uses TRBV9 with TRBJ1-2; possible D gene TRBD1, 6 bases. The CDR3 nucleotides are TGTGCCAGCAGCGGACGGGACACTACTAACTATGGCTACACCTTC. This codes for CASSGRDTTNYGYTF.